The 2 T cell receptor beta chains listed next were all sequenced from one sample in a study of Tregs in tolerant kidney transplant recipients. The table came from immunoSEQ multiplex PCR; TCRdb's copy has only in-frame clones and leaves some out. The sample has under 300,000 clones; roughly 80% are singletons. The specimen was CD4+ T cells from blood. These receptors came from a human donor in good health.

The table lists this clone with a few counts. The chain's CDR3 is CASSLYSTTSGRAKTQYF. In DNA form, the CDR3 reads TGTGCCAGCAGCCTTTACTCTACGACTAGCGGGAGGGCGAAGACCCAGTACTTC. V gene TRBV7-9 combines with J gene TRBJ2-5; 14 bases align to TRBD2. CDR1 and CDR2 from the germline V gene are SEHNR and FQNEAQ (reference sequence). V was pared by 5 bases and J by 6 bases, with 14 bases of the junction left unmatched. The CDR3 length is 18 residues.

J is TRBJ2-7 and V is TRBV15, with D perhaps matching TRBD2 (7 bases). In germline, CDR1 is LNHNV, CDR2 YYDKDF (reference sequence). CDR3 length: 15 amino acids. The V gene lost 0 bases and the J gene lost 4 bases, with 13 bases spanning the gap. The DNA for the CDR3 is TGTGCCACCAGCAGAGACCCGAGGGGGGGATACGAGCAGTACTTC. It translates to CATSRDPRGGYEQYF. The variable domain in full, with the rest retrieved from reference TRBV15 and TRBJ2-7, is DAMVIQNPRYQVTQFGKPVTLSCSQTLNHNVMYWYQQKSSQAPKLLFHYYDKDFNNEADTPDNFQSRRPNTSFCFLDIRSPGLGDTAMYLCATSRDPRGGYEQYFGPGTRLTVT.